This entry lists 23 T cell receptor beta chains sequenced from one sample in a study of cytomegalovirus exposure and HLA in healthy donors. In the PCR, 60 Vbeta and 13 Jbeta primers were used. Repertoires were generated with immunoSEQ multiplex PCR, while TCRdb's copy carries only in-frame clones and drops some. The repertoire includes approximately 130,000 clones, around 83% of them detected once, and under 7% sits in the top ten. Specimen: PBMCs. Receptors were obtained from a woman between 25 and 40 years old in good health and CMV-seropositive.

Concerning this clone itself: Within the sample, other DNA sequences also encode this same CDR3. The DNA for the CDR3 is TGTGCCAGCAGTGATCGCTCCTACGAGCAGTACTTC. Protein sequence: CASSDRSYEQYF. The chain combines TRBV2 with TRBJ2-7; unclear D gene. The CDR3 is made up of 12 amino acids. CDR1 SNHLY and CDR2 FYNNEI come from the germline V gene. The V end lost 3 bases, the J end lost 0 bases, and 3 bases lay between the germline ends. Together with reference TRBV2 and TRBJ2-7, the CDR3 gives the full variable domain: EPEVTQTPSHQVTQMGQEVILRCVPISNHLYFYWYRQILGQKVEFLVSFYNNEISEKSEIFDDQFSVERPDGSNFTLKIRSTKLEDSAMYFCASSDRSYEQYFGPGTRLTVT.

In this sample, this clone turned up once. The chain combines TRBV4-1 with TRBJ2-5; 9 nucleotides align to TRBD2. The CDR3 is 18 amino acids. The ends lost 1 base at V and 0 bases at J; junction bases unmatched: 9. Germline V gives CDR1 MGHRA, CDR2 YSYEKL. The CDR3 loop reads CASSQVPAGGQYQETQYF. The CDR3 region has the DNA TGCGCCAGCAGCCAAGTGCCAGCGGGGGGCCAATACCAAGAGACCCAGTACTTC.

The chain uses TRBV25-1 and TRBJ1-3; D ambiguous. Germline V CDR1 and CDR2: MGHDK, SYGVNS. Trimming left V 3 bases short and J 0 bases short, with 6 bases between. The CDR3 spans 14 residues. CDR3 bases: TGTGCCAGCAGTGACGTGGCCTCTGGAAACACCATATATTTT. Translating gives CASSDVASGNTIYF.

V is TRBV6-1 and J is TRBJ1-2, with TRBD1 as a possible D gene (6 bases). There are 12 residues in the CDR3. V was cut by 6 bases and J by 7 bases, with 12 bases left in between. The germline CDR1 and CDR2 sequences are MNHNS and SASEGT. CDR3 in amino acids: CASRTGTPGYTF. In nucleotides, the CDR3 is TGTGCCAGCAGAACAGGGACGCCTGGCTACACCTTC.

With regard to this clone: The same CDR3 also results from other DNA sequences found in this sample. The chain has TRBV6-1 and TRBJ2-1, with 14 bases that match TRBD2. Germline loops: CDR1 MNHNS, CDR2 SASEGT. With 1 base clipped from V and 7 bases from J, the junction kept 0 bases outside the gene matches. This CDR3 region has 15 residues. Here the CDR3 DNA reads TGTGCCAGCAGTGAAGGACTAGCGGGGGGGAATGAGCAGTTCTTC. Translating it yields CASSEGLAGGNEQFF.

This clone was seen a single time. The chain joins TRBV28 to TRBJ2-7; weak D call: TRBD1 (5 bases). Germline lookup yields CDR1 MDHEN and CDR2 SYDVKM. This CDR3 has 11 residues. Trimming removed 6 bases at V and 7 bases at J, with 10 bases between. This chain's CDR3 is CASSFQGEQYF. CDR3 nucleotide sequence: TGTGCCAGCAGCTTCCAGGGAGAGCAGTACTTC.

This chain uses TRBV28 with TRBJ1-3; 7 bases are shared with TRBD1. The germline V gene encodes CDR1 MDHEN and CDR2 SYDVKM. The ends lost 6 bases at V and 4 bases at J; junction bases unmatched: 9. This CDR3 is built from 15 residues. Here the CDR3 reads CASRRGGWEGNTIYF. The CDR3 DNA sequence: TGTGCCAGCAGGAGAGGGGGCTGGGAAGGAAACACCATATATTTT.

The rearrangement joins TRBV19 to TRBJ2-5, with TRBD2 identical over 9 bases. The CDR3 sequence is 14 residues long. The ends lost 9 bases at V and 4 bases at J; junction bases unmatched: 9. Germline V gene data show CDR1 as LNHDA and CDR2 as SQIVND (reference sequence). CDR3 sequence (DNA): TGTGCCAGCAGATTAGCGGGAGCGGGAGAGACCCAGTACTTC. It codes for CASRLAGAGETQYF.

The J gene is TRBJ1-2, the V gene TRBV5-1; weak D call: TRBD1 (6 bases). The V and J ends lost 0 bases and 5 bases respectively, with 11 bases between them. CDR1 is SGHRS, CDR2 YFSETQ, per germline. The CDR3 extends over 14 amino acids. This CDR3 reads CASSLATGIYGYTF. DNA of the CDR3: TGCGCCAGCAGCTTGGCTACAGGGATATATGGCTACACCTTC.

The genes are TRBV5-6 and TRBJ2-3; D is perhaps TRBD2 (5 bases). This CDR3 has 15 amino acids. The germline V gene has CDR1 SGHDT and CDR2 YYEEEE. V lost 4 bases, J lost 0 bases, and 12 bases lay in between. The CDR3 here is CASSRGPSSTDTQYF. CDR3 DNA sequence: TGTGCCAGCAGCCGAGGGCCCTCTAGCACAGATACGCAGTATTTT.

This clone was seen just once. The chain employs TRBV5-1 and TRBJ2-3; 9 bases are shared with TRBD2. This CDR3 is 16 amino acids long. The V gene's germline CDR1 is SGHRS and CDR2 YFSETQ. V was clipped by 0 bases and J by 4 bases; unmatched bases: 6. The CDR3 bases are TGCGCCAGCAGCTTGGAGGGTAGCGGGAGACCAGATACGCAGTATTTT. This encodes CASSLEGSGRPDTQYF.

The J gene is TRBJ1-1, the V gene TRBV19; 8 nucleotides align to TRBD1. Germline V gene sequence: CDR1 LNHDA, CDR2 SQIVND (reference sequence). CDR3 length equals 15 residues. Losses at the gene ends were 2 bases for V and 2 bases for J; bases not matched to a gene: 4. In DNA, the CDR3 is TGTGCCAGTAGTATAATATCAGGGGGCAACACTGAAGCTTTCTTT. Protein sequence: CASSIISGGNTEAFF.

The J gene is TRBJ1-5, the V gene TRBV7-6; D is undetermined. In germline, CDR1 is SGHVS, CDR2 FNYEAQ. The CDR3 spans 11 residues. Trimming took off 8 bases at V and 10 bases at J, with 12 bases between the two ends. This CDR3 reads CASGEVGPQHF. DNA for the CDR3: TGTGCCAGCGGGGAGGTCGGACCCCAGCATTTT.

This chain links TRBV5-4 with TRBJ2-1, with a possible D match to TRBD2 (6 bases). Trimming cost V 3 bases and J 7 bases, with 17 bases left between them. CDR1 is SGHNT, CDR2 YYREEE, per germline (reference sequence). The CDR3 contains 15 residues. The chain's CDR3 is CASSYLGASVNEQFF. CDR3 sequence (DNA): TGTGCCAGCAGCTACCTAGGGGCTAGCGTTAATGAGCAGTTCTTC. Using reference TRBV5-4 and TRBJ2-1 for the parts outside the CDR3, the full variable domain is ETGVTQSPTHLIKTRGQQVTLRCSSQSGHNTVSWYQQALGQGPQFIFQYYREEENGRGNFPPRFSGLQFPNYSSELNVNALELDDSALYLCASSYLGASVNEQFFGPGTRLTVL.

This chain uses TRBV5-4 with TRBJ1-1; no clear D gene. Trimming pared 2 bases from V and 0 bases from J, leaving 11 bases between. The CDR3 runs to 15 residues. CDR1 is SGHNT, CDR2 YYREEE, per germline (reference sequence). CDR3 amino acids: CASSFFGLMNTEAFF. The CDR3, as DNA: TGTGCCAGCAGCTTTTTTGGGCTCATGAACACTGAAGCTTTCTTT.

The rearrangement links TRBV18 to TRBJ1-6; 8 bases align to TRBD1. CDR1 is KGHSH, CDR2 LQKENI, per germline. The V and J ends lost 6 bases and 6 bases, in that order; junction bases with no gene match: 13. This CDR3 contains 17 residues. This chain's CDR3 is CASSPAAVTGANSPLHF. In DNA, the CDR3 is TGTGCCAGCTCGCCAGCCGCTGTGACAGGGGCTAATTCACCCCTCCACTTT.

The CDR3 DNA follows: TGTGCCAGCAGTAGACAGGGGGGGTACGAGCAGTACTTC. It specifies CASSRQGGYEQYF. This rearrangement joins TRBV27 to TRBJ2-7, with TRBD1 identical over 9 bases. Germline CDR1 and CDR2: MNHEY and SMNVEV (reference sequence). The CDR3 runs 13 residues. Unmatched junction bases numbered 3, after V lost 5 bases and J lost 4 bases.

The sample holds one count of this clone. The chain uses TRBV5-8 and TRBJ2-7; 7 bases fit TRBD1. The junction had 2 bases not matched to a gene; V was cut back by 3 bases and J by 2 bases. The germline CDR1 and CDR2 sequences are SGHTS and YDEGEE. The CDR3 has 13 residues. CDR3 DNA sequence: TGTGCCAGCAGCTGGACAGGAGCCTACGAGCAGTACTTC. This encodes CASSWTGAYEQYF.

V and J are TRBV6-5 and TRBJ2-1; TRBD1 agrees at 9 bases. Looked up from germline, CDR1 is MNHEY and CDR2 is SVGAGI. This CDR3 is built from 15 residues. V trimming: 7 bases; J trimming: 2 bases; junction bases outside the gene matches: 6. The CDR3 DNA follows: TGTGCCAGCACCCCCACAGGGGGCGCCTACAATGAGCAGTTCTTC. This sequence encodes CASTPTGGAYNEQFF.

The chain combines TRBV11-2 with TRBJ1-2, with no clear D. V was pared by 2 bases and J by 0 bases, with 4 bases between. This CDR3 is built from 13 residues. In germline, CDR1 is SGHAT, CDR2 FQNNGV. The CDR3 sequence is CASSLTANYGYTF. The CDR3 DNA reads as TGTGCCAGCAGCTTAACAGCTAACTATGGCTACACCTTC.

The chain recombines TRBV19 with TRBJ1-2; 8 positions match TRBD1. With V trimmed by 6 bases and J by 2 bases, 5 bases remained unmatched. The CDR3 consists of 14 residues. Germline V gives CDR1 LNHDA, CDR2 SQIVND (reference sequence). DNA for the CDR3: TGTGCCAGTAGAGCGGACAGGGTAAACTATGGCTACACCTTC. This translates into CASRADRVNYGYTF.

This chain connects TRBV5-1 to TRBJ2-5, with 9 bases aligning to TRBD1. The CDR3 spans 15 residues. V dropped 4 bases and J dropped 5; count of bases not matched to a gene: 9. Germline CDR1 is SGHRS and CDR2 is YFSETQ. CDR3 sequence reads: CASSQTGGVAETQYF. The CDR3 DNA is TGCGCCAGCAGCCAAACAGGGGGCGTTGCGGAGACCCAGTACTTC.

This chain joins TRBV7-9 and TRBJ2-5, with 8 bases matching TRBD1. From germline, CDR1 is SEHNR and CDR2 FQNEAQ (reference sequence). The CDR3 spans 13 residues. J lost 14 bases, V lost 2 bases, and 10 bases had no gene match. CDR3 loop: CASSLTSYRGVYF. Written as DNA, the CDR3 is TGTGCCAGCAGCTTAACCTCATACAGGGGGGTTTACTTC.